This TCR beta chain was recovered during a study of blood T cell repertoires in COVID-19 (TCRdb year 2020). For the wider study: Samples from collaborators originated in the United States, Italy and Spain and spanned both the acute and convalescent phases of COVID-19. The prospective study material was composed of cDNA or gDNA derived from T cells, B-cell-depleted T cells, or PBMCs. Subjects who had been exposed to COVID-19, were actively infected with it, or had recovered from it provided the deeply sampled blood TCRbeta repertoires that made up the dataset. The repertoires were made available in a free public database intended to serve as a resource for research on the immune response to SARS-CoV-2. Samples were obtained from the ongoing ImmuneRACE study (first 160 participants) and from roughly 1,300 subjects provided by 6 global collaborators. A de-identified subject ID, COVID-19 status, age in years and sex were almost always included in the sample metadata. Where available, HLA class I and class II types were taken from metadata supplied by the sample provider and were not determined by assay-based typing. Study-wide conclusions, independent of this receptor: Clinical and demographic metadata were provided uncurated, with the amount varying by source and participant.

Each collaborating institution followed its own protocols to collect whole blood in K2EDTA tubes. For TCRbeta analysis, collaborators shipped samples as frozen whole blood, isolated PBMCs, or DNA extracted from either of those sample types. V is reduced by 0 bases and J by 3 bases, leaving a spacing of 11 bases between them. CDR1 SGHTA and CDR2 FQGTGA are derived from the germline V gene. From the cysteine through the phenylalanine, the CDR3 covers 15 amino acids. Just CDR3 DNA is preserved here, 45 bases in frame from base 1. In this sample, this clone turned up once. Its antigen remains unidentified. Base qualities are not recorded, but no much larger clone differs from it by a single base. The immunoSEQ Assay, a bias-controlled multiplex PCR, was used to amplify TCRbeta CDR3 regions from genomic DNA. Per the authors' processing: Within the assay, amplification of reference gene primers was used to estimate how many nucleated cells each sample contained. Sequence reads were collapsed and filtered to measure the absolute abundance of every unique TCRbeta CDR3 rearrangement. For each sample, productive Simpson clonality was calculated as the square root of Simpson's diversity index over productive rearrangements. In TCRdb, the immuneACCESS table is reduced to in-frame sequences with V and J assigned. These tables do not hold every clone; where another copy was compared, an unresolved V gene accounts for under half, and the others remain unexplained. V and J calls and clone size come straight from that table; D and trimming were deduced from the DNA. The sample data list 250,000 or so clones, and 70% to 90% of these were observed just once. Of the sample, roughly 3% is held by the ten largest clones.

The receptor chain draws on TRBV7-3 and TRBJ1-2; too little of a D gene remains to name it. Sequencing was performed on peripheral blood. The TCR originated in a man younger than 30 with active or convalescent COVID-19. The CDR3 corresponds to CASSLTAAPDYGYTF. In nucleotides, the sequence is TGTGCCAGCAGCTTAACAGCGGCGCCAGACTATGGCTACACCTTC. Reference TRBV7-3 and TRBJ1-2 genes cover what lies past the CDR3, so the full variable domain is GAGVSQTPSNKVTEKGKYVELRCDPISGHTALYWYRQSLGQGPEFLIYFQGTGAADDSGLPNDRFFAVRPEGSVSTLKIQRTERGDSAVYLCASSLTAAPDYGYTFGSGTRLTVV.